This TCR beta chain was sequenced during a study of identical twins. With 2 bases removed from V and 8 bases from J, the gap between germline ends came to 18 bases. Germline values: CDR1 SGHTA, CDR2 FQGNSA. This CDR3 has 15 amino acids. TCRdb ran MiXCR on the 5' RACE reads and lists one entry per CDR3 protein. This sample has 690,000 or so distinct CDR3 sequences, with roughly 6% found just once. This clonotype was found many times. What it binds is not known. General study results and limits: High-abundance cord blood beta clonotypes had fewer insertions; memory repertoires showed none.

The clonotype comes from a man between 18 and 35 years old in good health. This chain uses TRBV7-2 with TRBJ1-1, with D perhaps TRBD1 (5 bases). Input material: naive T cells sorted from blood. The CDR3 reads CASSLLGVTRVEAFF. CDR3 nucleotides: TGTGCCAGCAGCTTATTGGGGGTCACTCGGGTAGAAGCTTTCTTT.